These 19 T cell receptor beta chains share one sample of origin, sequenced in a study of regulatory T cells in long-lasting Graves disease. CDR3 regions were amplified by Arm-PCR using iRepertoire HTBI primers to build TCR beta libraries. Via MiXCR, TCRdb re-called the multiplex PCR reads, giving one row per CDR3 protein. The table records about 350,000 distinct CDR3 sequences, around 15% of them present only once. The time point denotes: newly diagnosed GD, antithyroid drugs for less than 3 months. PBMC RNA was the source of the TCR library. This sample was also put to use in a study of T cells in Graves' hyperthyroidism and ophthalmopathy.

Sequenced material: peripheral blood mononuclear cells (PBMCs), taken at new diagnosis, from a patient treated with antithyroid drugs. These receptors were obtained from a woman under 30 with Graves disease.

This clonotype was seen just once. This sequence may be a read error, since a much larger clone differs from it by one base. DNA of the CDR3: TGTGCCAGCAGCCAAGAAGTAGGAGGCTTTGGCTGCACCTTC. Translated: CASSQEVGGFGCTF. The chain recombines TRBV3-1 with TRBJ1-2; D is uncertain. The CDR3 extends over 14 amino acids. Germline V gene lookup returns CDR1 LGHDT and CDR2 YNNKEL (reference sequence). The full variable domain, in which reference TRBV3-1 and TRBJ1-2 provide the parts outside the CDR3, is DTAVSQTPKYLVTQMGNDKSIKCEQNLGHDTMYWYKQDSKKFLKIMFSYNNKELIINETVPNRFSPKSPDKAHLNLHINSLELGDSAVYFCASSQEVGGFGCTFGSGTRLTVV.

This clonotype has a count of ten or more. V usage is TRBV24-1 and J usage is TRBJ2-5, with D possibly TRBD1 on 6 matching bases. Trimming removed 9 bases from V and 5 bases from J, with 21 bases in between. This CDR3 region has 15 residues. The germline V gene has CDR1 KGHDR and CDR2 SFDVKD. The DNA for the CDR3 is TGTGCCACCCAAACTGGGACATCAGGGACGGAGACCCAGTACTTC. Translated, it gives CATQTGTSGTETQYF.

This clonotype came up many times. The rearrangement uses TRBV11-1 and TRBJ2-3; 7 bases align to TRBD2. Germline loops: CDR1 SGHAT, CDR2 FQDESV (reference sequence). V was clipped by 5 bases and J by 0 bases; unmatched bases: 8. The CDR3 extends over 16 amino acids. The CDR3 sequence is CASSLGGRASTDTQYF. DNA for the CDR3: TGTGCCAGCAGCCTCGGGGGGAGGGCCAGCACAGATACGCAGTATTTT.

This sequence joins TRBV20-1 and TRBJ2-2; TRBD2 might be the D (5 bases). The CDR3 sequence is 13 residues long. V shed 0 bases and J shed 5 bases, with 7 bases lying between them. Germline V lookup: CDR1 DFQATT, CDR2 SNEGSKA (reference sequence). The CDR3 reads CSARDPGTGELFF. CDR3 in DNA: TGCAGTGCTAGAGATCCGGGGACCGGGGAGCTGTTTTTT.

In regard to this clonotype: A much bigger clone sits one base away, suggesting this may be a read error. This sequence joins TRBV6-4 and TRBJ2-1; no firm D call. V lost 3 bases to trimming and J lost 0 bases, with 6 bases between them. This CDR3 comprises 14 residues. CDR1 and CDR2 (germline): MRHNA, SNTAGT. The CDR3 is CASSEGNSYNEQFF. The CDR3 DNA follows: TGTGCCAGCAGTGAAGGGAACTCCTACAATGAGCAGTTCTTC.

This clonotype was seen a few times. The chain joins TRBV12-3 or TRBV12-4 to TRBJ2-2; 8 bases align to TRBD1. CDR3 size: 14 residues. The J segment lost 4 bases and the V segment lost 11 bases, leaving 9 bases of the junction unmatched. DNA for the CDR3: TGTGCCTCGACCGACAGGGGTTTCACCGGGGAGCTGTTTTTT. Its protein is CASTDRGFTGELFF.

This clonotype has more than one count but fewer than ten. The V gene is TRBV5-4, the J gene TRBJ2-1, with D unclear. In germline, CDR1 is SGHNT, CDR2 YYREEE (reference sequence). The CDR3 loop spans 19 amino acids. Trimming took 4 bases from V and 0 from J, leaving 23 bases between them. Here the CDR3 reads CASSPLLMGSASSYNEQFF. The CDR3 DNA reads TGTGCCAGCAGCCCACTTCTCATGGGTTCTGCGAGCTCCTACAATGAGCAGTTCTTC.

A few counts support this clonotype. The rearrangement joins TRBV20-1 to TRBJ1-3; D is perhaps TRBD1 (5 bases). Germline-derived CDR1 and CDR2 are DFQATT and SNEGSKA (reference sequence). Trimming stripped 6 bases from V and 2 bases from J, with 14 bases between. This CDR3 is built from 14 residues. The CDR3 spells CSAVGGGTGNTIYF. The CDR3 DNA follows: TGCAGTGCGGTCGGGGGGGGGACTGGAAACACCATATATTTT.

There are a few counts of this clonotype. The chain uses TRBV9 and TRBJ2-1; D is perhaps TRBD2 (7 bases). The length of the CDR3 is 15 residues. Trimming removed 0 bases at V and 8 bases at J, with 15 bases between. CDR1 is SGDLS, CDR2 YYNGEE, per germline. CDR3 sequence reads: CASSVDGGPSDEQFF. CDR3 nucleotides: TGTGCCAGCAGCGTAGACGGGGGGCCCTCCGATGAGCAGTTCTTC.

The sample holds a few counts of this clonotype. This rearrangement joins TRBV12-3 or TRBV12-4 to TRBJ1-6, with a weak D call TRBD1 (5 bases). This CDR3 comprises 16 residues. V shed 7 bases and J shed 1 base, with 14 bases lying between them. The chain's CDR3 is CASKRVGQSYNSPLHF. The CDR3 nucleotides are TGTGCCAGCAAGCGTGTGGGGCAGTCCTATAATTCACCCCTCCACTTT.

This clonotype showed up just a few times. This chain uses TRBV12-3 or TRBV12-4 with TRBJ1-5, with D maybe TRBD1 (6 bases). The CDR3 extends over 15 amino acids. The V end lost 3 bases, the J end lost 7 bases, and 16 bases lay between the germline ends. The CDR3 reads CASSFSAGARQPQHF. The CDR3 nucleotides read TGTGCCAGCAGTTTCTCGGCAGGGGCTAGACAGCCCCAGCATTTT.

The table lists this clonotype with many counts. The chain is built from TRBV5-8 and TRBJ2-3; D gene ambiguous. The germline gives CDR1 SGHTS, CDR2 YDEGEE. Trimming pared 5 bases from V and 2 bases from J, leaving 18 bases between. This CDR3 region has 16 residues. CDR3 sequence (DNA): TGTGCCAGCAGTCAGGTGGCCCGCCCGGTCACAGATACGCAGTATTTT. Protein sequence: CASSQVARPVTDTQYF.

V usage is TRBV20-1 and J usage is TRBJ1-2; D is possibly TRBD1 (6 bases). CDR3 length: 13 amino acids. V lost 0 bases and J 4 bases, leaving 9 bases between the germline ends. CDR1 is DFQATT and CDR2 is SNEGSKA in the germline V gene (reference sequence). For the CDR3, the DNA is TGCAGTGCTAGAGATCCCAGGGGCTATGGCTACACCTTC. It is translated as CSARDPRGYGYTF.

This clonotype was counted between two and nine times. V gene TRBV7-6 combines with J gene TRBJ1-1, with D tentatively TRBD1 (6 bases). Germline CDR1 SGHVS, CDR2 FNYEAQ. This CDR3 is 16 amino acids long. The germline V and J ends were trimmed by 0 bases and 3 bases, with 14 bases remaining between them. The CDR3 here is CASSLARGGGDTEAFF. The CDR3 nucleotides read TGTGCCAGCAGCTTAGCCAGGGGTGGGGGGGACACTGAAGCTTTCTTT. The whole variable domain, filled in from reference TRBV7-6 and TRBJ1-1, reads GAGVSQSPRYKVTKRGQDVALRCDPISGHVSLYWYRQALGQGPEFLTYFNYEAQQDKSGLPNDRFSAERPEGSISTLTIQRTEQRDSAMYRCASSLARGGGDTEAFFGQGTRLTVV.

In this sample, this clonotype turned up once. The V call is TRBV7-9, the J call TRBJ1-1; 11 bases match TRBD1. The junction had 6 bases not matched to a gene; V was cut back by 4 bases and J by 5 bases. CDR3 length: 15 residues. Germline V gives CDR1 SEHNR, CDR2 FQNEAQ (reference sequence). In nucleotides, the CDR3 is TGTGCCAGCAGCTCCGCCGGGACAGGGGGAACTGAAGCTTTCTTT. Translating it yields CASSSAGTGGTEAFF.

This clonotype was observed many times. The chain joins TRBV2 to TRBJ2-7; 14 nucleotides match TRBD2. The CDR3 totals 16 residues. Per the germline V gene, CDR1 is SNHLY and CDR2 is FYNNEI. V was pared by 1 base and J by 1 base, with 0 bases of the junction left unmatched. DNA for the CDR3: TGTGCCAGCAGTGAAGGACTAGCGGGAGGGTCCTACGAGCAGTACTTC. As protein: CASSEGLAGGSYEQYF.

This clonotype has at least ten counts. V is TRBV6-2 or TRBV6-3 and J is TRBJ2-2, with D hard to call. V lost 2 bases and J 4 bases, leaving 8 bases between the germline ends. The CDR3 extends over 14 amino acids. Per the germline V gene, CDR1 is MNHEY and CDR2 is SVGEGT. The CDR3 DNA reads TGTGCCAGCAGTTACAGGAGCTCCACCGGGGAGCTGTTTTTT. Protein sequence: CASSYRSSTGELFF.

Comments on this clonotype: This may come from a read error, since a much larger clone is one base off. For the CDR3, the DNA is TGTGCCAGCCGTCGGGAGAGGGGTTCACGCCTCCACTTT. It is translated as CASRRERGSRLHF. The chain couples TRBV3-1 to TRBJ1-6; D possibly corresponds to TRBD1 (5 bases). Germline values: CDR1 LGHDT, CDR2 YNNKEL (reference sequence). The CDR3 totals 13 residues.

At least ten counts were recorded for this clonotype. The gene calls are TRBV3-1 and TRBJ2-2; 7 bases fit TRBD2. The CDR3 totals 17 residues. The germline V gene encodes CDR1 LGHDT and CDR2 YNNKEL (reference sequence). The V and J ends lost 0 bases and 2 bases, in that order; junction bases with no gene match: 6. The CDR3 loop reads CASSQDPGLLNTGELFF. The CDR3 bases are TGTGCCAGCAGCCAAGATCCGGGACTACTTAACACCGGGGAGCTGTTTTTT.